This entry lists 18 T cell receptor beta chains sequenced from one sample in a study of blood T cell repertoires in COVID-19. Profiling relied on immunoSEQ multiplex PCR, and the TCRdb table lists in-frame clones only, not all of them. The sample contains about 150,000 clones, about 80% of which appear only once. Sequencing was done on a sample of peripheral blood. These receptors were obtained from a woman aged 60-75 years with COVID-19, enrolled during active disease.

The V call is TRBV18, the J call TRBJ1-6, with D possibly matching TRBD1 (6 bases). V was cut by 6 bases and J by 8 bases, with 26 bases left in between. The CDR3 loop spans 18 amino acids. CDR1 and CDR2 (germline): KGHSH, LQKENI. This chain's CDR3 is CASSRDKSDRVWDSPLHF. CDR3 bases: TGTGCCAGCTCCAGGGACAAGTCGGACCGGGTGTGGGATTCACCCCTCCACTTT.

This chain links TRBV7-6 with TRBJ2-5; D may be TRBD2 (5 bases). CDR3 length equals 16 residues. Germline V CDR1 and CDR2: SGHVS, FNYEAQ. Deletions cut 1 base from V and 0 bases from J, with 12 bases between. The CDR3 region is CASSLGGSGHQETQYF. The CDR3 DNA is TGTGCCAGCAGCTTAGGGGGAAGCGGTCACCAAGAGACCCAGTACTTC.

The chain couples TRBV14 to TRBJ2-5, with 7 bases fitting TRBD2. J lost 4 bases, V lost 4 bases, and 9 bases had no gene match. The CDR3 runs 15 residues. CDR1 is SGHDN, CDR2 FVKESK, per germline. CDR3 nucleotide sequence: TGTGCCAGCAGCCTCAGGCTAGCGGAGGGAGAGACCCAGTACTTC. Translation: CASSLRLAEGETQYF.

This rearrangement joins TRBV7-6 to TRBJ2-7; 9 bases map to TRBD1. CDR3 length: 16 amino acids. Germline-derived CDR1 and CDR2 are SGHVS and FNYEAQ. Trimming at V came to 5 bases and at J to 1 base, leaving 9 bases not matched to a gene. The CDR3 sequence is CASSGEQGASSYEQYF. The CDR3 DNA reads TGTGCCAGCAGCGGAGAACAGGGGGCTTCGTCCTACGAGCAGTACTTC.

The chain couples TRBV5-6 to TRBJ2-7; D may be TRBD2 (6 bases). This CDR3 comprises 17 residues. Between the trimmed V and J ends, which lost 2 bases and 0 bases, there was a span of 18 bases. In germline, CDR1 is SGHDT, CDR2 YYEEEE. The DNA for the CDR3 is TGTGCCAGCAGCTTAGGTGAGACTAGACTTACCTCCTACGAGCAGTACTTC. Protein: CASSLGETRLTSYEQYF. Filled out from reference TRBV5-6 and TRBJ2-7, the complete variable domain reads DAGVTQSPTHLIKTRGQQVTLRCSPKSGHDTVSWYQQALGQGPQFIFQYYEEEERQRGNFPDRFSGHQFPNYSSELNVNALLLGDSALYLCASSLGETRLTSYEQYFGPGTRLTVT.

Here the CDR3 reads CASSPRSSNQPQHF. In DNA, the CDR3 is TGTGCCAGCAGCCCCCGTTCTAGCAATCAGCCCCAGCATTTT. The chain links TRBV7-2 to TRBJ1-5, with D uncertain. Trimming removed 5 bases from V and 0 bases from J, with 8 bases in between. There are 14 residues in the CDR3. In germline, CDR1 is SGHTA, CDR2 FQGNSA.

A single count supports this clone. V usage is TRBV5-1 and J usage is TRBJ2-1; 7 bases align to TRBD2. With V trimmed by 1 base and J by 2 bases, 9 bases remained unmatched. CDR1 is SGHRS, CDR2 YFSETQ, per germline. CDR3 length equals 17 residues. The CDR3 loop is CASSLNYPSGAYNEQFF. The CDR3 DNA follows: TGCGCCAGCAGCTTGAATTATCCTAGCGGTGCCTACAATGAGCAGTTCTTC.

This chain connects TRBV5-1 to TRBJ2-1; TRBD1 is a possible D gene (6 bases). V was cut by 7 bases and J by 8 bases, with 19 bases left in between. Germline loops: CDR1 SGHRS, CDR2 YFSETQ. This CDR3 comprises 14 residues. CDR3 in amino acids: CASAKGQRMDEQFF. As DNA, the CDR3 is TGCGCCAGCGCCAAAGGACAGCGGATGGATGAGCAGTTCTTC. The whole variable domain, filled in from reference TRBV5-1 and TRBJ2-1, reads KAGVTQTPRYLIKTRGQQVTLSCSPISGHRSVSWYQQTPGQGLQFLFEYFSETQRNKGNFPGRFSGRQFSNSRSEMNVSTLELGDSALYLCASAKGQRMDEQFFGPGTRLTVL.

The chain links TRBV6-5 to TRBJ2-1; 8 positions agree with TRBD1. J gave up 5 bases and V 6 bases, and 3 bases lay outside the gene matches. The CDR3 loop spans 13 amino acids. CDR1 is MNHEY, CDR2 SVGAGI, per germline. CDR3 sequence reads: CASRDRDHNEQFF. The CDR3 region has the DNA TGTGCCAGCAGGGACAGGGACCACAATGAGCAGTTCTTC.

This chain joins TRBV2 and TRBJ2-2, with 7 bases identical to TRBD1. The V segment lost 7 bases and the J segment 4 bases; nucleotides outside the gene matches: 9. CDR1 and CDR2 (germline): SNHLY, FYNNEI. This CDR3 contains 15 residues. This chain's CDR3 is CASTVDRSATGELFF. In DNA form, the CDR3 reads TGTGCCAGCACCGTGGACAGGTCAGCCACCGGGGAGCTGTTTTTT.

The rearrangement joins TRBV10-2 to TRBJ1-1; weak D call: TRBD1 (6 bases). The CDR3 has 15 amino acids. V shed 2 bases and J shed 1 base, with 11 bases lying between them. CDR1 and CDR2 (germline): WSHSY, SAAADI. The CDR3: CASSENGRGNTEAFF. CDR3 nucleotide sequence: TGCGCCAGCAGTGAGAACGGCAGGGGGAACACTGAAGCTTTCTTT.

The V and J genes are TRBV11-1 and TRBJ2-2; 7 bases line up with TRBD1. CDR3 size: 14 residues. V lost 5 bases to trimming and J lost 4 bases; unmatched junction nucleotides: 4. Looked up from germline, CDR1 is SGHAT and CDR2 is FQDESV (reference sequence). The chain's CDR3 is CASSLDRPTGELFF. For the CDR3, the DNA is TGTGCCAGCAGCCTGGACAGGCCCACCGGGGAGCTGTTTTTT.

Only one count was recorded for this clone. This chain joins TRBV2 and TRBJ1-1; maybe TRBD1 (5 bases). V shed 8 bases and J shed 2 bases, with 15 bases lying between them. The CDR3 runs 14 residues. In germline, CDR1 is SNHLY, CDR2 FYNNEI. Here the CDR3 reads CASEDDRFNTEAFF. In DNA, the CDR3 is TGTGCCAGCGAGGACGACAGATTTAACACTGAAGCTTTCTTT.

This rearrangement joins TRBV7-2 to TRBJ1-3; TRBD1 aligns across 8 bases. Germline V gene lookup returns CDR1 SGHTA and CDR2 FQGNSA. CDR3 length: 16 residues. After removal of 1 base from V and 4 bases from J, the junction contained 6 bases not matched to a gene. In DNA, the CDR3 is TGTGCCAGCAGCTTAGGGGTCAGGGGGCTCGGAAACACCATATATTTT. This gives the protein CASSLGVRGLGNTIYF.

The chain recombines TRBV5-1 with TRBJ1-5; a weak D match, TRBD1 (5 bases). The CDR3 spans 13 residues. Per germline, CDR1 SGHRS and CDR2 YFSETQ. V was trimmed by 4 bases and J by 9 bases, leaving 14 bases between them. The CDR3: CASSQSTGGPQHF. As DNA, the CDR3 is TGCGCCAGCAGCCAAAGTACCGGGGGGCCCCAGCATTTT. The full variable domain, completed using reference TRBV5-1 and TRBJ1-5, is KAGVTQTPRYLIKTRGQQVTLSCSPISGHRSVSWYQQTPGQGLQFLFEYFSETQRNKGNFPGRFSGRQFSNSRSEMNVSTLELGDSALYLCASSQSTGGPQHFGDGTRLSIL.

V usage is TRBV6-6 and J usage is TRBJ1-3; possible D gene TRBD1, 6 bases. This CDR3 has 17 residues. CDR1 MNHNY and CDR2 SVGAGI come from the germline V gene (reference sequence). Trimming took off 5 bases at V and 0 bases at J, with 17 bases between the two ends. The CDR3 DNA sequence: TGTGCCAGCAGTCCCCGGGGGGCCGCCTCCTCTGGAAACACCATATATTTT. Its protein product is CASSPRGAASSGNTIYF.

For the CDR3, the DNA is TGTGCCAGCTCCCCCTCGGGGTCAGAAAAACTGTTTTTT. This encodes CASSPSGSEKLFF. V usage is TRBV18 and J usage is TRBJ1-4; no reliable D call. CDR1 is KGHSH, CDR2 LQKENI, per germline. V gave up 6 bases and J gave up 8 bases, with 13 bases separating them. The CDR3 runs 13 residues.

This clone has only one observation. The chain combines TRBV5-1 with TRBJ2-2; D is perhaps TRBD2 (5 bases). The germline CDR1 and CDR2 sequences are SGHRS and YFSETQ. The CDR3 runs to 13 residues. The V and J ends lost 0 bases and 8 bases respectively, with 8 bases between them. CDR3 sequence (DNA): TGCGCCAGCAGCTTGGTAGAGGGAGGGGAGCTGTTTTTT. Protein sequence: CASSLVEGGELFF.